This is a list of T cell receptor beta chains from one sample in a study of metastatic and nonmetastatic thyroid tumors. Via MiXCR, TCRdb re-called the PCR reads. This table holds about 13,000 clones, 20% to 25% found once. The sample taken for sequencing was blood. These receptors originate from a male donor with papillary thyroid cancer or a benign thyroid nodule (not recorded which). Some clones in this sample may be carry-over from other donors' samples. Each CDR3 is given with its conserved first and last residue.

>TRBJ2-1|TRBV6-4|13
CASSETPRGPRFF
>TRBJ2-7|TRBV7-8|14
CASSLAPLDYEQYF
>TRBJ2-7|TRBV20-1|12
CSASAGGNEQYF
>TRBJ2-1|TRBV24-1|13
CATEGRYYNEQFF
>TRBJ1-6|TRBV6-4|13
CASSRESNSPLHF
>TRBJ2-7|TRBV30|13
CAWTRREGREQYF
>TRBJ1-2|TRBV19|13
CASSIGGESGYTF
>TRBJ1-2|TRBV6-5|11
CASSYLYGYTF
>TRBJ1-6|TRBV6-4|15
CASSDKLGGNSPLHF
>TRBJ2-2|TRBV28|14
CASRQTGGHGELFF
>TRBJ2-3|TRBV27|18
CASSWTSLSGRPQDTQYF
>TRBJ2-1|TRBV29-1|12
CSGRAGGNEQFF
>TRBJ2-7|TRBV6-1|15
CASSSPGDPSYEQYF
>TRBJ2-1|TRBV28|16
CASSPQRGQSYNEQFF
>TRBJ2-3|TRBV24-1|12
CATSSSTDTQYF
>TRBJ2-3|TRBV9|16
CASSVNSGLGTDTQYF
>TRBJ2-1|TRBV6-2/TRBV6-3|16
CASSYSRQGGYNEQFF
>TRBJ1-1|TRBV6-5|14
CASSYSIGGRESFF
>TRBJ2-1|TRBV6-5|17
CASSRKLGRRLGNEQFF
>TRBJ2-1|TRBV2|15
CASSESSEVYNEQFF
>TRBJ2-7|TRBV6-2/TRBV6-3|13
CAIGWGLSYEQYF
>TRBJ2-1|TRBV6-1|15
CASSEIAGVLNEQFF
>TRBJ2-5|TRBV10-2|14
CASSFLNRGETQYF
>TRBJ2-1|TRBV6-2/TRBV6-3|17
CASSYEAGLASYNEQFF
>TRBJ2-7|TRBV5-1|19
CASSSPRGLAGEGHYEQYF
>TRBJ1-2|TRBV28|13
CASSSGRRYGYTF
>TRBJ1-1|TRBV10-3|13
CAISDWSAPEAFF
>TRBJ2-7|TRBV12-3/TRBV12-4|15
CASSLSGARMGVQYF
>TRBJ2-7|TRBV6-2/TRBV6-3|15
CASSSRLAGAYEQYF
>TRBJ1-6|TRBV6-1|16
CASSSNRDRMNSPLHF
>TRBJ1-2|TRBV6-5|12
CASSSLGDGYTF
>TRBJ1-1|TRBV10-3|15
CAISGGQGAGTEAFF
>TRBJ2-7|TRBV12-3/TRBV12-4|13
CASTPGRENEQYF
>TRBJ2-3|TRBV6-5|18
CASSYSIATSSSTDTQYF
>TRBJ2-6|TRBV18|15
CASFPKGAGANVLTF
>TRBJ1-1|TRBV19|13
CASSISGKIEAFF
>TRBJ2-5|TRBV20-1|15
CSARDFRAAQETQYF
>TRBJ2-5|TRBV18|14
CASSPLEERETQYF
>TRBJ2-7|TRBV20-1|16
CSASDDFSGGSYEQYF
>TRBJ2-7|TRBV20-1|15
CSARGTSGPTYEQYF
>TRBJ2-1|TRBV6-5|18
CASSPRLAVMSSYNEQFF
>TRBJ1-2|TRBV6-5|16
CASSSPGQVLLYGYTF
>TRBJ2-1|TRBV27|18
CASSPRLGAAGVGNEQFF
>TRBJ2-2|TRBV7-2|13
CASSLGQSGELFF
>TRBJ2-1|TRBV27|15
CASSSQGSGSSEQFF
>TRBJ2-1|TRBV28|15
CASKSAGYSYNEQFF
>TRBJ1-2|TRBV27|16
CASSPRLFADSNGYTF
>TRBJ2-1|TRBV19|18
CASSSRTGWLDSYNEQFF
>TRBJ2-1|TRBV20-1|15
CSAEEMGLDYNEQFF
>TRBJ2-3|TRBV27|16
CASSLSERLFTDTQYF
>TRBJ2-1|TRBV6-9|16
CASSWLAGGFNAEQFF
>TRBJ2-7|TRBV5-1|14
CASSLGLESYEQYF
>TRBJ1-5|TRBV28|11
CASNGDQPQHF
>TRBJ2-7|TRBV4-1|15
CASSQNGAVGYEQYF
>TRBJ1-1|TRBV4-2|14
CASSQETGRAEAFF
>TRBJ2-7|TRBV27|15
CASSLRGRGYYEQYF
>TRBJ1-3|TRBV6-5|16
CASSYPDGNSGNTIYF
>TRBJ2-3|TRBV5-6|16
CASSRGADPSADTQYF
>TRBJ2-7|TRBV6-1|13
CASSGDRGHEQYF
>TRBJ1-5|TRBV4-1|14
CASSQDPGVQPQHF